This T cell receptor beta chain was identified in a study of blood T cell repertoires in COVID-19. Whole-study context: From the United States, Italy and Spain came samples of acute and convalescent COVID-19. The analysed material was cDNA or gDNA that came from T cells, B-cell-depleted T cells, or PBMCs.

Source study methods: Reference gene primer amplification in the assay estimated nucleated cell counts. The protocol was immunoSEQ multiplex PCR, while the TCRdb copy is restricted to in-frame clones and leaves out a portion. D and trimming come from the DNA, and the V and J calls and clone size come from that table. The sample contains 68,000 or so clones, 85% to 90% of which appear only once. The sample taken for sequencing was peripheral blood. The clonotype was recovered from a man aged 45 to 65 with acute or convalescent COVID-19.

Written as DNA, the CDR3 is TGTGCCAGCAGTTTCGCCCGGGACAGCGCCAACTATGGCTACACCTTC. It specifies CASSFARDSANYGYTF. The chain uses TRBV27 and TRBJ1-2; 7 bases are shared with TRBD1. The junction had 9 bases not matched to a gene; V was cut back by 3 bases and J by 2 bases. This CDR3 is 16 amino acids long. Germline loops: CDR1 MNHEY, CDR2 SMNVEV (reference sequence).